The 10 T cell receptor beta chains below come from one sample, sequenced in a study of T cells in Graves' hyperthyroidism and ophthalmopathy. The CDR3 regions of TCR beta were amplified from RNA transcripts. The TCR CDR3 was amplified in a first-round RT-PCR using the HTBI primer set. From the multiplex PCR reads, TCRdb called clonotypes with MiXCR, one entry per CDR3 protein. The sample holds hundreds of thousands of distinct CDR3 sequences, just under 45% seen once. The sample comprised peripheral blood or thyroid tissue (not recorded which). The receptors come from an adult man with Graves' disease, either hyperthyroidism or ophthalmopathy (not recorded which).

This clonotype was recorded many times. The chain has TRBV2 and TRBJ2-7; D possibly uses TRBD1 or TRBD2 (5 bases each). CDR1 SNHLY and CDR2 FYNNEI come from the germline V gene. V dropped 7 bases and J dropped 5 bases, with 15 bases sitting between them. The CDR3 has 13 amino acids. For the CDR3, the DNA is TGTGCCAGCACCAAGGACTTCAGGGACGAGCAGTACTTC. Its translation: CASTKDFRDEQYF.

This clonotype has a handful of counts. This chain uses TRBV12-3 or TRBV12-4 with TRBJ1-1; no reliable D call. This CDR3 is built from 15 residues. Trimming left V 1 base short and J 0 bases short, with 9 bases between. In nucleotides, the CDR3 is TGTGCCAGCAGTTTAGGGCCTCAGATGAACACTGAAGCTTTCTTT. This encodes CASSLGPQMNTEAFF.

In this sample, this clonotype turned up many times. J is TRBJ2-5 and V is TRBV9; D remains ambiguous. Germline loops: CDR1 SGDLS, CDR2 YYNGEE. The CDR3 is made up of 13 amino acids. V was cut by 3 bases and J by 3 bases, with 9 bases left in between. CDR3 in amino acids: CASSARMEETQYF. CDR3 sequence (DNA): TGTGCCAGCAGCGCAAGGATGGAAGAGACCCAGTACTTC.

This clonotype was counted once. The V and J genes are TRBV15 and TRBJ2-7; 10 bases line up with TRBD2. V shed 2 bases, J shed 3 bases, and the junction held 1 base outside the gene matches. The CDR3 has 14 residues. Germline loops: CDR1 LNHNV, CDR2 YYDKDF (reference sequence). In nucleotides, the CDR3 is TGTGCCACCAGCAGACTAGCGGGAGACTACGAGCAGTACTTC. This encodes CATSRLAGDYEQYF.

The chain employs TRBV7-9 and TRBJ1-2, with TRBD1 matching 9 bases. Germline V gives CDR1 SEHNR, CDR2 FQNEAQ (reference sequence). Unmatched junction bases numbered 15, after V lost 5 bases and J lost 5 bases. The CDR3 totals 17 residues. Here the CDR3 DNA reads TGTGCCAGCAGCGTGCGGGCCGGACAGGGGACCAATTATGGCTACACCTTC. Amino acids: CASSVRAGQGTNYGYTF. The entire variable domain, with the rest obtained from reference TRBV7-9 and TRBJ1-2, is as follows: DTGVSQNPRHKITKRGQNVTFRCDPISEHNRLYWYRQTLGQGPEFLTYFQNEAQLEKSRLLSDRFSAERPKGSFSTLEIQRTEQGDSAMYLCASSVRAGQGTNYGYTFGSGTRLTVV.

This chain uses TRBV19 with TRBJ1-4; D gene unclear. Germline V gives CDR1 LNHDA, CDR2 SQIVND (reference sequence). The CDR3 length is 13 residues. V was trimmed by 11 bases and J by 0 bases, leaving 10 bases between them. CDR3 sequence: CAGSDPTNEKLFF. In DNA, the CDR3 is TGTGCCGGTTCGGACCCAACTAATGAAAAACTGTTTTTT.

This clonotype has a count of ten or more. The V call is TRBV20-1, the J call TRBJ2-7, with no clear D. The germline CDR1 and CDR2 sequences are DFQATT and SNEGSKA (reference sequence). The length of the CDR3 is 14 residues. Trimming pared 0 bases from V and 0 bases from J, leaving 9 bases between. The CDR3 sequence is CSARDPNHSYEQYF. Here the CDR3 DNA reads TGCAGTGCTAGAGATCCCAACCACTCCTACGAGCAGTACTTC.

This clonotype has ten or more counts. V and J are TRBV2 and TRBJ2-5; TRBD1 matches at 7 bases. J was trimmed by 0 bases and V by 6 bases; bases with no gene match: 4. The CDR3 contains 14 residues. CDR1 is SNHLY, CDR2 FYNNEI, per germline. CDR3: CASRGQTYQETQYF. Written as DNA, the CDR3 is TGTGCCAGCAGGGGACAGACCTACCAAGAGACCCAGTACTTC.

The V gene is TRBV20-1, the J gene TRBJ2-5; tentatively, D is TRBD2 (6 bases). This CDR3 region has 16 residues. Germline CDR1 DFQATT, CDR2 SNEGSKA (reference sequence). Trimming took off 0 bases at V and 3 bases at J, with 17 bases between the two ends. CDR3 in DNA: TGCAGTGCTAGAGATTCGGGGGTTCTCCGCGAAGAGACCCAGTACTTC. This sequence encodes CSARDSGVLREETQYF.

CDR3 coding DNA: TGTGCCAGCAGTTGCGACAATCGGGGCCTTCCCGAGTACTTC. This codes for CASSCDNRGLPEYF. The chain links TRBV6-5 to TRBJ2-5; D is perhaps TRBD1 or TRBD2 (5 bases each). Germline assignment: CDR1 MNHEY and CDR2 SVGAGI. The CDR3 is made up of 14 amino acids. The germline V and J ends were trimmed by 4 bases and 12 bases, with 21 bases remaining between them.